This passage covers 20 T cell receptor beta chains from one sample sequenced in a study of blood T cell repertoires in COVID-19. Sequenced by immunoSEQ multiplex PCR; TCRdb stores in-frame clones only, minus some. The sample lists roughly 480,000 clones, approximately 89% seen once, with around 0.92% in the top ten. Sequenced sample: peripheral blood. These receptors all stem from a man between 18 and 29 years old with COVID-19, enrolled during active disease.

The chain uses TRBV5-1 and TRBJ2-2; perhaps TRBD1 as D (6 bases). Germline V gives CDR1 SGHRS, CDR2 YFSETQ. This CDR3 has 15 residues. V lost 7 bases to trimming and J lost 2 bases, with 15 bases between them. In DNA, the CDR3 is TGCGCCAGCCAACACGGGACACGCAACACCGGGGAGCTGTTTTTT. Translating it yields CASQHGTRNTGELFF.

The rearrangement links TRBV7-9 to TRBJ1-5; TRBD1 might be the D (5 bases). The CDR3 extends over 16 amino acids. Trimming left V 4 bases short and J 2 bases short, with 15 bases between. Germline lookup yields CDR1 SEHNR and CDR2 FQNEAQ (reference sequence). CDR3 nucleotide sequence: TGTGCCAGCAGCTCAGAAGGGAGGGGAGGCAATCAGCCCCAGCATTTT. Amino acid sequence: CASSSEGRGGNQPQHF. The full variable domain, rest sourced from reference TRBV7-9 and TRBJ1-5, is DTGVSQNPRHKITKRGQNVTFRCDPISEHNRLYWYRQTLGQGPEFLTYFQNEAQLEKSRLLSDRFSAERPKGSFSTLEIQRTEQGDSAMYLCASSSEGRGGNQPQHFGDGTRLSIL.

The chain links TRBV7-9 to TRBJ1-2; a weak D match, TRBD1 (5 bases). This CDR3 is built from 12 residues. The germline CDR1 and CDR2 sequences are SEHNR and FQNEAQ (reference sequence). Deletions cut 10 bases from V and 4 bases from J, with 13 bases between. CDR3 residues: CATQGGIYGYTF. The CDR3 region has the DNA TGTGCCACCCAGGGAGGGATCTATGGCTACACCTTC.

The V gene is TRBV7-9, the J gene TRBJ1-3, with no clear D. V was pared by 4 bases and J by 0 bases, with 7 bases between. The germline V gene has CDR1 SEHNR and CDR2 FQNEAQ (reference sequence). The CDR3 runs 14 residues. In nucleotides, the CDR3 is TGTGCCAGCAGCTCAACACACTCTGGAAACACCATATATTTT. This translates into CASSSTHSGNTIYF.

This clone occurred a few times. J is TRBJ2-2 and V is TRBV19; 11 bases agree with TRBD1. The J segment lost 7 bases and the V segment lost 5 bases, leaving 6 bases of the junction unmatched. The CDR3 consists of 15 residues. Germline CDR1 is LNHDA and CDR2 is SQIVND (reference sequence). The CDR3 sequence is CASSVDRGQIGELFF. The CDR3 DNA reads as TGTGCCAGTAGTGTGGACAGGGGGCAGATCGGGGAGCTGTTTTTT.

The rearrangement uses TRBV9 and TRBJ2-1; 10 bases are a match to TRBD2. V dropped 4 bases and J dropped 7; count of bases not matched to a gene: 11. CDR1 SGDLS and CDR2 YYNGEE come from the germline V gene. This CDR3 region has 16 residues. The CDR3 reads CASSSRTSGVKNEQFF. DNA for the CDR3: TGTGCCAGCAGCTCGAGAACTAGCGGGGTTAAAAATGAGCAGTTCTTC.

J is TRBJ2-3 and V is TRBV5-1; 8 nucleotides line up with TRBD1. Germline lookup yields CDR1 SGHRS and CDR2 YFSETQ. The ends lost 2 bases at V and 5 bases at J; junction bases unmatched: 7. This CDR3 contains 15 residues. The CDR3 loop is CASSFPRGRGDTQYF. The CDR3 DNA sequence: TGCGCCAGCAGCTTCCCCAGGGGGCGTGGAGATACGCAGTATTTT.

This chain links TRBV4-1 with TRBJ2-3; D is ambiguous. The CDR3 totals 14 residues. Trimming removed 1 base at V and 2 bases at J, with 7 bases between. Germline V CDR1 and CDR2: MGHRA, YSYEKL. The CDR3 is CASSQAQTTDTQYF. The CDR3 DNA reads as TGCGCCAGCAGCCAAGCACAGACCACAGATACGCAGTATTTT.

This clone was picked up one time. J is TRBJ1-1 and V is TRBV5-6; perhaps TRBD1 as D (5 bases). CDR3 size: 14 residues. CDR1 and CDR2 from the germline V gene are SGHDT and YYEEEE. The V end was cut by 0 bases, the J end by 4 bases, with 10 bases between. CDR3 protein: CASSLVAGGTEAFF. CDR3 DNA sequence: TGTGCCAGCAGCTTGGTAGCCGGGGGCACTGAAGCTTTCTTT.

The chain links TRBV5-1 to TRBJ2-5; 12 bases match TRBD2. This CDR3 contains 16 residues. J was trimmed by 2 bases and V by 4 bases; bases with no gene match: 6. Germline values: CDR1 SGHRS, CDR2 YFSETQ. CDR3 residues: CASSTWTSGEQETQYF. The CDR3 DNA is TGCGCCAGCAGCACATGGACTAGCGGGGAACAAGAGACCCAGTACTTC. Drawing the rest from reference TRBV5-1 and TRBJ2-5, the complete variable domain is KAGVTQTPRYLIKTRGQQVTLSCSPISGHRSVSWYQQTPGQGLQFLFEYFSETQRNKGNFPGRFSGRQFSNSRSEMNVSTLELGDSALYLCASSTWTSGEQETQYFGPGTRLLVL.

The rearrangement links TRBV19 to TRBJ2-3; D is ambiguous. Per the germline V gene, CDR1 is LNHDA and CDR2 is SQIVND (reference sequence). V was pared by 6 bases and J by 5 bases, with 9 bases between. The CDR3 length is 12 residues. The CDR3 is CASRSSGDTQYF. The CDR3 nucleotides read TGTGCCAGTAGATCCTCCGGAGATACGCAGTATTTT.

The V and J genes are TRBV3-1 (or the pseudogene TRBV3-2) and TRBJ2-1; no clear D gene. The V gene's germline CDR1 is LGHDT and CDR2 YNNKEL (reference sequence). CDR3 size: 17 residues. The V gene lost 3 bases and the J gene lost 0 bases, with 15 bases spanning the gap. CDR3 DNA: TGTGCCAGCAGCCATGTTTCGCGAAGGAGCTCCTACAATGAGCAGTTCTTC. Translation: CASSHVSRRSSYNEQFF.

The chain employs TRBV3-1 (or the pseudogene TRBV3-2) and TRBJ2-3; TRBD1 agrees at 7 bases. Unmatched junction bases numbered 14, after V lost 1 base and J lost 4 bases. This CDR3 contains 18 residues. Germline V lookup: CDR1 LGHDT, CDR2 YNNKEL (reference sequence). Here the CDR3 DNA reads TGTGCCAGCAGCCAAGTAAGCCAGGACAGGCTAAACGCAGATACGCAGTATTTT. Protein sequence: CASSQVSQDRLNADTQYF.

The genes are TRBV30 and TRBJ2-3; no firm D call. Germline loops: CDR1 GTSNPN, CDR2 SVGIG (reference sequence). There are 14 residues in the CDR3. The ends were cut back, 5 bases at V and 0 bases at J, with 12 bases in the middle. For the CDR3, the DNA is TGTGCCTGGGGGGTGCAGTTTAGCACAGATACGCAGTATTTT. Translated, it gives CAWGVQFSTDTQYF.

The chain is built from TRBV19 and TRBJ2-6; TRBD1 agrees at 8 bases. The CDR3 is 18 amino acids. Germline lookup yields CDR1 LNHDA and CDR2 SQIVND (reference sequence). The trim removed 3 bases at V and 0 bases at J, leaving 7 bases unmatched. The CDR3 bases are TGTGCCAGTAGTATTCTAGGGACAGGTTTCTCTGGGGCCAACGTCCTGACTTTC. Protein sequence: CASSILGTGFSGANVLTF.

V usage is TRBV5-1 and J usage is TRBJ2-2, with D hard to call. Looked up from germline, CDR1 is SGHRS and CDR2 is YFSETQ. CDR3 length: 13 amino acids. V lost 4 bases and J 6 bases, leaving 10 bases between the germline ends. DNA of the CDR3: TGCGCCAGCAGCCCGGTAGAGGCCGGGGAGCTGTTTTTT. This translates into CASSPVEAGELFF.

This clone was observed a single time. J is TRBJ2-1 and V is TRBV7-2, with D unclear. This CDR3 comprises 13 residues. The germline V gene encodes CDR1 SGHTA and CDR2 FQGNSA. The V end lost 1 base, the J end lost 9 bases, and 10 bases lay between the germline ends. The CDR3 nucleotides read TGTGCCAGCAGCTTAGTTCAGGTCGGTGAGCAGTTCTTC. This sequence encodes CASSLVQVGEQFF.

The rearrangement links TRBV5-1 to TRBJ1-1; D unclear. The CDR3 is 14 residues long. Per the germline V gene, CDR1 is SGHRS and CDR2 is YFSETQ. The V gene lost 3 bases and the J gene lost 0 bases, with 9 bases spanning the gap. The CDR3 bases are TGCGCCAGCAGCTCCGGTCCCATGAACACTGAAGCTTTCTTT. It is translated as CASSSGPMNTEAFF.

The chain couples TRBV19 to TRBJ1-5, with 10 bases that match TRBD1. V shed 3 bases and J 7 bases; nucleotides not matched to a gene: 6. CDR3 length equals 15 residues. The germline V gene has CDR1 LNHDA and CDR2 SQIVND (reference sequence). CDR3 residues: CASSIFGTGEQPQHF. The CDR3 bases are TGTGCCAGTAGTATTTTCGGGACAGGGGAACAGCCCCAGCATTTT.

The chain links TRBV3-1 (or the pseudogene TRBV3-2) to TRBJ2-5, with D perhaps TRBD2 (7 bases). Germline CDR1 and CDR2: LGHDT and YNNKEL (reference sequence). Trimming removed 1 base at V and 6 bases at J, with 12 bases between. The CDR3 loop spans 14 amino acids. Here the CDR3 reads CASSQGRGGQTQYF. Here the CDR3 DNA reads TGTGCCAGCAGCCAAGGGAGGGGGGGCCAGACCCAGTACTTC.